This T cell receptor (beta chain) came from a study of T cell responses to AZD1222 COVID-19 vaccine. Findings of the study overall: No day 14 peak samples; only post-peak repertoires were characterized. Baseline testing showed seropositivity in only 6 or 7 AZD1222 recipients. A rise in Spike-specific TCR breadth and depth followed two AZD1222 doses. Clonal diversity was possibly underestimated; the donors were predominantly white British and more often female.

The germline gives CDR1 MGHRA, CDR2 YSYEKL. This CDR3 spans 16 amino acids. Losses at the gene ends were 2 bases for V and 2 bases for J; bases not matched to a gene: 3. To note about this clone: Antigen specificity is unknown.

This table comes from immunoSEQ multiplex PCR, and its TCRdb copy is limited to in-frame clones, with some not included. The sample lists roughly 120,000 clones; over 75% were seen once. The chain joins TRBV4-1 to TRBJ2-3; 11 nucleotides match TRBD2. The receptor was derived from an adult in good health. The material sequenced was peripheral blood, taken on day 0 of MenACWY control vaccination. CDR3 protein: CASSQNSGGATDTQYF. Written as DNA, the CDR3 is TGCGCCAGCAGCCAAAATAGCGGGGGGGCCACAGATACGCAGTATTTT.